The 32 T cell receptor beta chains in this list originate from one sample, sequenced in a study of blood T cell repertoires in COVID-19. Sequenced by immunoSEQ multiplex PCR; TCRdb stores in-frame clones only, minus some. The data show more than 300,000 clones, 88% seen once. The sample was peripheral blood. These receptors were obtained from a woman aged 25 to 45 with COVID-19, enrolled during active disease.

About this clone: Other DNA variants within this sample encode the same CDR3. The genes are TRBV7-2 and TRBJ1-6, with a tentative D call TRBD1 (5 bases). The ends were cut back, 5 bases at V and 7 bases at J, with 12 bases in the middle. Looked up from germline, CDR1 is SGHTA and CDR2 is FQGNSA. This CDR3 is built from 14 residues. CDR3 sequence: CASSLGTGNSPLHF. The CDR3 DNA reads TGTGCCAGCAGCCTCGGGACTGGAAATTCACCCCTCCACTTT.

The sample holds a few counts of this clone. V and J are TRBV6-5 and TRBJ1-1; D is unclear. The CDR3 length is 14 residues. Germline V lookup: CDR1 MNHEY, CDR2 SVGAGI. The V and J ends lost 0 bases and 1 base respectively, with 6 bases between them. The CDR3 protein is CASSYSESNTEAFF. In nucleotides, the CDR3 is TGTGCCAGCAGTTACTCGGAGTCGAACACTGAAGCTTTCTTT.

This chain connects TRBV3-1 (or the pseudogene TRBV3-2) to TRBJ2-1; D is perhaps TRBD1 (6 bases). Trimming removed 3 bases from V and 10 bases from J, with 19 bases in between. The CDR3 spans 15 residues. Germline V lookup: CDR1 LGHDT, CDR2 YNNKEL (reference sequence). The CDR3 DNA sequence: TGTGCCAGCAGCCACCCTGGGACACCGTTTAGGGAGCAGTTCTTC. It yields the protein CASSHPGTPFREQFF.

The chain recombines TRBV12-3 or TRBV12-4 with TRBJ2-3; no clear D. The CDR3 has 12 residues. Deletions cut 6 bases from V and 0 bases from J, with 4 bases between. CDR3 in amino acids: CASRHSTDTQYF. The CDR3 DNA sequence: TGTGCCAGCAGACATAGCACAGATACGCAGTATTTT.

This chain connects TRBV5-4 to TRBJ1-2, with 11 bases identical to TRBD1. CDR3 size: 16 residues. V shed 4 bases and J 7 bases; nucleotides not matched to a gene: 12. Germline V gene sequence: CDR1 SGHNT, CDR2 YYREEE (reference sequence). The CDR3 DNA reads TGTGCCAGCAGCGCCCAATCCCGGGACAGGGGGATTGGCTACACCTTC. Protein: CASSAQSRDRGIGYTF.

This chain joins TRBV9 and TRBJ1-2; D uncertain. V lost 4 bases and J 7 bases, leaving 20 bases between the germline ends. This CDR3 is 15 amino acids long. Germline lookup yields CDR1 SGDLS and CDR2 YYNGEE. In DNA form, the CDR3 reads TGTGCCAGCAGCCTAGATGGCTTCCCCTCAAGTGGCTACACCTTC. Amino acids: CASSLDGFPSSGYTF.

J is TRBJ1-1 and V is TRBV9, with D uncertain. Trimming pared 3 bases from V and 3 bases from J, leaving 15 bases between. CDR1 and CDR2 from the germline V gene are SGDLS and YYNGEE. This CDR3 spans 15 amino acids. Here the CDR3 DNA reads TGTGCCAGCAGCGCGGGAGGGCAGTTGGACACTGAAGCTTTCTTT. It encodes CASSAGGQLDTEAFF.

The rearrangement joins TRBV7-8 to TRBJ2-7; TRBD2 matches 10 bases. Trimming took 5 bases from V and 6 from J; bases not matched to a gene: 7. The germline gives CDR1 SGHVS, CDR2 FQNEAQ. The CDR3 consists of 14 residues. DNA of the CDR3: TGTGCCAGCAGCCCCCGGACTAGCGGCGGCGAGCAGTACGTC. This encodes CASSPRTSGGEQYV.

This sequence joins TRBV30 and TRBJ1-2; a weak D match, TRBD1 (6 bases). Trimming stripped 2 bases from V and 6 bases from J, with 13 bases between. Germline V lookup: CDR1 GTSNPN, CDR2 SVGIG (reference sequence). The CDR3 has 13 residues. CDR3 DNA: TGTGCCTGGAGTCGGGGAGGGGGAAATGGCTACACCTTC. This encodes CAWSRGGGNGYTF.

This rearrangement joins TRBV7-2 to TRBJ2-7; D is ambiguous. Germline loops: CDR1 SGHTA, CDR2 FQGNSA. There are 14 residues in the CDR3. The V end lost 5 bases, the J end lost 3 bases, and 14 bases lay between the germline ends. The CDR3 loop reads CASSPRGGSYEQYF. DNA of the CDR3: TGTGCCAGCAGCCCCCGAGGCGGCAGCTACGAGCAGTACTTC.

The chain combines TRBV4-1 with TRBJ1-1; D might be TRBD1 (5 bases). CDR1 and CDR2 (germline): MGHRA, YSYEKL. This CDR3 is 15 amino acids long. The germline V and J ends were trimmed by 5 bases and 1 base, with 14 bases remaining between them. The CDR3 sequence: CASSERQNWNTEAFF. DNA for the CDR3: TGCGCCAGCAGCGAGCGACAGAATTGGAACACTGAAGCTTTCTTT.

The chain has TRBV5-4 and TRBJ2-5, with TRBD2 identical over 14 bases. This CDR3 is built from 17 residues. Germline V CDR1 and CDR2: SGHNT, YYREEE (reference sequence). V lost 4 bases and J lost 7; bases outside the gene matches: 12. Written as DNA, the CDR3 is TGTGCCAGCAGCCAACCGGGACTAGCGGGGGCCGGGGGGACCCAGTACTTC. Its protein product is CASSQPGLAGAGGTQYF.

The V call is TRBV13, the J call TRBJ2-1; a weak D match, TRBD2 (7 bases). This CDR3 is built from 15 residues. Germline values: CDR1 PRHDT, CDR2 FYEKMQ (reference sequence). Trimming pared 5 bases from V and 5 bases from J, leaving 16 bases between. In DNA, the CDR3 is TGTGCCAGCAGCCCCCTGGGGAGGGGGGACAATGAGCAGTTCTTC. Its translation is CASSPLGRGDNEQFF.

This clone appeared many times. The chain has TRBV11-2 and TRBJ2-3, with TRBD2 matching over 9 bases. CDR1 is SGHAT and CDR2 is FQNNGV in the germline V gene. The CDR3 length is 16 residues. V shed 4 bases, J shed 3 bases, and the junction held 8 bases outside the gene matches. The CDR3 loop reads CASSWGLALNTDTQYF. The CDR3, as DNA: TGTGCCAGCAGCTGGGGACTAGCCCTTAATACAGATACGCAGTATTTT.

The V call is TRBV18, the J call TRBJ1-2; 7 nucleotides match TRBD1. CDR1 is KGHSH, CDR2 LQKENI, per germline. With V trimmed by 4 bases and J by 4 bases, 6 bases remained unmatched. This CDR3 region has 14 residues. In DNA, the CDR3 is TGTGCCAGCTCACTTCCGGACAGGCCCTATGGCTACACCTTC. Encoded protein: CASSLPDRPYGYTF.

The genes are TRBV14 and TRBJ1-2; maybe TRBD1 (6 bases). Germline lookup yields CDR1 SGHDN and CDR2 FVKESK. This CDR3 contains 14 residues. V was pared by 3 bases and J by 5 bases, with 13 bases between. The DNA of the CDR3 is TGTGCCAGCAGCCAGGAAAGGACAGCTTATGGCTACACCTTC. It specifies CASSQERTAYGYTF. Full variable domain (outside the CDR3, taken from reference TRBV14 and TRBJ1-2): EAGVTQFPSHSVIEKGQTVTLRCDPISGHDNLYWYRRVMGKEIKFLLHFVKESKQDESGMPNNRFLAERTGGTYSTLKVQPAELEDSGVYFCASSQERTAYGYTFGSGTRLTVV.

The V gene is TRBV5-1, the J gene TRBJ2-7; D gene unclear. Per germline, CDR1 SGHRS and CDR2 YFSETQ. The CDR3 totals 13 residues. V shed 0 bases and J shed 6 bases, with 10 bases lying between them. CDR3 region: CASSLGSGAEQYV. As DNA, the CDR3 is TGCGCCAGCAGCTTGGGATCGGGTGCCGAGCAGTACGTC.

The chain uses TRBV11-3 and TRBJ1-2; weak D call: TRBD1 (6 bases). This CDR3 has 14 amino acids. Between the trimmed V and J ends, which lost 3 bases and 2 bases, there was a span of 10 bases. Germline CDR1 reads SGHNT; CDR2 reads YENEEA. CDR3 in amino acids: CASSFRTGNYGYTF. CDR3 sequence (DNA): TGTGCCAGCAGCTTTCGTACAGGGAACTATGGCTACACCTTC. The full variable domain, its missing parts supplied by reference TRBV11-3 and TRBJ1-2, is EAGVVQSPRYKIIEKKQPVAFWCNPISGHNTLYWYLQNLGQGPELLIRYENEEAVDDSQLPKDRFSAERLKGVDSTLKIQPAELGDSAVYLCASSFRTGNYGYTFGSGTRLTVV.

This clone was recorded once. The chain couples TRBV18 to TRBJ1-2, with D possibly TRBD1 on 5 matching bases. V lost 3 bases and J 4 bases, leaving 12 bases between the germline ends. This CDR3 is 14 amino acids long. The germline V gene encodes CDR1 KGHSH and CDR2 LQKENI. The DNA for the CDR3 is TGTGCCAGCTCACCGGGGGGATTTGGCTATGGCTACACCTTC. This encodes CASSPGGFGYGYTF.

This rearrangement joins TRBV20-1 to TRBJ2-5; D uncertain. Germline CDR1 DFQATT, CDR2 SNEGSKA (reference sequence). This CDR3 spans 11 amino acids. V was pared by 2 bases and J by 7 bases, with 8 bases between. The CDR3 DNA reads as TGCAGTGCTAGATACTCTGGGACCCAGTACTTC. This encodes CSARYSGTQYF.

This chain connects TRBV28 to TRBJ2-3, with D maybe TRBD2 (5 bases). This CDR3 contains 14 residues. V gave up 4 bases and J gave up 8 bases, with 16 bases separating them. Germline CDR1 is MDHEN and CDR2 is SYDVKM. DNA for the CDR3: TGTGCCAGCAGTTGGGCCGGGAAAAAGGGTACGCAGTATTTT. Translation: CASSWAGKKGTQYF.

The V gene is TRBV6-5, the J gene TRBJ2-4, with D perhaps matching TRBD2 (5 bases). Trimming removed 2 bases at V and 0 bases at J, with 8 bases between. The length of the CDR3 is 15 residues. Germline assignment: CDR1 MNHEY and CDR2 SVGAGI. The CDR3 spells CASSYRRSAKNIQYF. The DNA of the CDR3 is TGTGCCAGCAGTTACCGGAGGTCAGCCAAAAACATTCAGTACTTC.

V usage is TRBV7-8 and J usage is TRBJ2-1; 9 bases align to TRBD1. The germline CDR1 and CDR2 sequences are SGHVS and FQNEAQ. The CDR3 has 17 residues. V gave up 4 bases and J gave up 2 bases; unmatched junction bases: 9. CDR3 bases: TGTGCCAGCAGCTCCCACTGGACAGGGGTCCCCTACAATGAGCAGTTCTTC. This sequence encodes CASSSHWTGVPYNEQFF.

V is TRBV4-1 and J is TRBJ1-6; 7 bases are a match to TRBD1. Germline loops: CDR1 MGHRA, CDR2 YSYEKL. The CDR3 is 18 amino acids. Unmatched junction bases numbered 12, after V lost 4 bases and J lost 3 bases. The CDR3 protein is CASSPRRQGGFYNSPLHF. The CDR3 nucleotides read TGCGCCAGCAGCCCTCGGAGACAGGGCGGTTTCTATAATTCACCCCTCCACTTT.

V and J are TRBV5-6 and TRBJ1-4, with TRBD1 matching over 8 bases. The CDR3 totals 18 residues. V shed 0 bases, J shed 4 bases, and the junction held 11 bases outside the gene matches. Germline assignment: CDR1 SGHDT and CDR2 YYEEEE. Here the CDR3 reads CASSLGDRGEEDNEKLFF. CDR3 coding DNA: TGTGCCAGCAGCTTGGGCGACAGGGGAGAGGAGGATAATGAAAAACTGTTTTTT.

The CDR3: CASSPQAGPQETQYF. The CDR3 region has the DNA TGTGCCAGCAGCCCGCAAGCGGGTCCCCAAGAGACCCAGTACTTC. The chain joins TRBV7-2 to TRBJ2-5, with D possibly TRBD2 on 6 matching bases. The V end lost 5 bases, the J end lost 1 base, and 14 bases lay between the germline ends. Germline CDR1 SGHTA, CDR2 FQGNSA. The CDR3 is 15 amino acids. The variable domain in full, with the rest retrieved from reference TRBV7-2 and TRBJ2-5, is GAGVSQSPSNKVTEKGKDVELRCDPISGHTALYWYRQSLGQGLEFLIYFQGNSAPDKSGLPSDRFSAERTGGSVSTLTIQRTQQEDSAVYLCASSPQAGPQETQYFGPGTRLLVL.

Here the CDR3 DNA reads TGTGCCCTGGGGGGGGATAATAATTCACCCCTCCACTTT. Amino acids: CALGGDNNSPLHF. The chain links TRBV2 to TRBJ1-6; possible D gene TRBD1, 5 bases. Germline lookup yields CDR1 SNHLY and CDR2 FYNNEI. CDR3 length: 13 amino acids. V lost 11 bases to trimming and J lost 5 bases, with 13 bases between them.

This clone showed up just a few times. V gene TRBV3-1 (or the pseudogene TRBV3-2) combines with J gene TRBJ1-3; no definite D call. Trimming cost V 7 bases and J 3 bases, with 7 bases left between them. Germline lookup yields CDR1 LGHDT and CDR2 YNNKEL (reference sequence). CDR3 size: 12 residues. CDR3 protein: CASMGFGNTIYF. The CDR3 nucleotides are TGTGCCAGCATGGGCTTTGGAAACACCATATATTTT.

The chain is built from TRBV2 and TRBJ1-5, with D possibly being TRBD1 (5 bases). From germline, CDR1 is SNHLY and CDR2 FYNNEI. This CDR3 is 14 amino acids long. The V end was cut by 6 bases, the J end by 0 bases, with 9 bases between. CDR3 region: CASRNRFSNQPQHF. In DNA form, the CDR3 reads TGTGCCAGCAGGAACAGGTTTAGCAATCAGCCCCAGCATTTT.

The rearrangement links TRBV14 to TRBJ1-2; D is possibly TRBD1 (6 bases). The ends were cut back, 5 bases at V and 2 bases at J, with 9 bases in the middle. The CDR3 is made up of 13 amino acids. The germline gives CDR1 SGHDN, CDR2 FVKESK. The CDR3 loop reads CASSEDRNYGYTF. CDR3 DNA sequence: TGTGCCAGCAGCGAGGACAGAAACTATGGCTACACCTTC.

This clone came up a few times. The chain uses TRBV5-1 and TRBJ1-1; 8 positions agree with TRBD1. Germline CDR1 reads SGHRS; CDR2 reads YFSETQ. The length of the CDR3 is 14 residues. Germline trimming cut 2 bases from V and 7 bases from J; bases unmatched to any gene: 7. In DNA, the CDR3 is TGCGCCAGCAGCTTACCCACAGGGGGTGGTGAAGCTTTCTTT. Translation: CASSLPTGGGEAFF.

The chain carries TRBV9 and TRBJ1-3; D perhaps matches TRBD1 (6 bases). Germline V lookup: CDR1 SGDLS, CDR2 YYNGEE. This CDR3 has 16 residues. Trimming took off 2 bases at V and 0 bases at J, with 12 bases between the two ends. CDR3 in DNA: TGTGCCAGCAGCGTGAGGGGGGGAAGCTCTGGAAACACCATATATTTT. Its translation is CASSVRGGSSGNTIYF.